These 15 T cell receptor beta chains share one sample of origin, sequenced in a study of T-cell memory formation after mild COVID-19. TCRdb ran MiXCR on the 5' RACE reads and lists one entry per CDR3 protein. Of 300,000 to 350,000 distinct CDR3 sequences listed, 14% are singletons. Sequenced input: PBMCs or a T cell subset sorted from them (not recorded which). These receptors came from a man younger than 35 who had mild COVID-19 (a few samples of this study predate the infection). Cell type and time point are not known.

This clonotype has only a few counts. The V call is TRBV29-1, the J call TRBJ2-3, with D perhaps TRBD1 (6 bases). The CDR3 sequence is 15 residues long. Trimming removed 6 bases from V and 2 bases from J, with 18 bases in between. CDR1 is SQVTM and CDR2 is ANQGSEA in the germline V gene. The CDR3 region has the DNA TGCAGCGTCTGGATTCCGGGACACCTCACAGATACGCAGTATTTT. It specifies CSVWIPGHLTDTQYF.

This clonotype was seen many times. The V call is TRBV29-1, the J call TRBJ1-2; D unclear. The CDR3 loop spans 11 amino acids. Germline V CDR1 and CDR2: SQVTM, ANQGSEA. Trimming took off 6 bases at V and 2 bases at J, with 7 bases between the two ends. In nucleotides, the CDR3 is TGCAGCGTAGGGCAGAACTATGGCTACACCTTC. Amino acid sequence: CSVGQNYGYTF.

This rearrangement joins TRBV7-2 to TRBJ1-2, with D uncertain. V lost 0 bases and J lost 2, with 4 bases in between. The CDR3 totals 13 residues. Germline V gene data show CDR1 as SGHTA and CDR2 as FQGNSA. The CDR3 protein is CASSLAQNYGYTF. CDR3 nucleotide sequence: TGTGCCAGCAGCTTAGCTCAGAACTATGGCTACACCTTC.

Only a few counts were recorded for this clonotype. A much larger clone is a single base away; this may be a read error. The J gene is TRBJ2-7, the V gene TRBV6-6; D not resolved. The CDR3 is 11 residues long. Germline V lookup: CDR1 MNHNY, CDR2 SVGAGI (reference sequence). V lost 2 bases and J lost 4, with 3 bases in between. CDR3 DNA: TGTGCCAGCAGTTACGAGTACGAGCAGTACTTC. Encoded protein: CASSYEYEQYF.

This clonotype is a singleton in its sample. In nucleotides, the CDR3 is TGTGCCAGCAGCCTCCGCACTAGCGGGGGCTACGAGCAGTACTTC. This gives the protein CASSLRTSGGYEQYF. The chain uses TRBV14 and TRBJ2-7, with 11 bases fitting TRBD2. The CDR3 consists of 15 residues. J lost 3 bases, V lost 4 bases, and 5 bases had no gene match. Per germline, CDR1 SGHDN and CDR2 FVKESK.

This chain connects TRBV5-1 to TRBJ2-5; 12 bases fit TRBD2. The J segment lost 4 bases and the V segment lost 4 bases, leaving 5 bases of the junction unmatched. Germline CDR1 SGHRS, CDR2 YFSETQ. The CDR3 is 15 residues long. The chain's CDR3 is CASSMTSGGSETQYF. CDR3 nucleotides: TGCGCCAGCAGCATGACTAGCGGGGGATCAGAGACCCAGTACTTC. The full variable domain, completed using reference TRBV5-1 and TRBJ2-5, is KAGVTQTPRYLIKTRGQQVTLSCSPISGHRSVSWYQQTPGQGLQFLFEYFSETQRNKGNFPGRFSGRQFSNSRSEMNVSTLELGDSALYLCASSMTSGGSETQYFGPGTRLLVL.

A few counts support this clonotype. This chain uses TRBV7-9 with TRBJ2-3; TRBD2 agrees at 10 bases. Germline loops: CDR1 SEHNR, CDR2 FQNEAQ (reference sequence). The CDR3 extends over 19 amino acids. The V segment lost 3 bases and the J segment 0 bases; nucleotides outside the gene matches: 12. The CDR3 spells CASSFATSGASRSTDTQYF. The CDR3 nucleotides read TGTGCCAGCAGCTTTGCAACTAGCGGGGCTTCAAGGAGCACAGATACGCAGTATTTT.

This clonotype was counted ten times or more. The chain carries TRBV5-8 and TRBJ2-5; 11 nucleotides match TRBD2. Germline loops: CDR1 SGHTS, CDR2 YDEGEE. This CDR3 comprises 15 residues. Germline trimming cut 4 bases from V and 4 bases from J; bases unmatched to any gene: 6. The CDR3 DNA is TGTGCCAGCAGCGATAGCGGGGGGGCCGGAGAGACCCAGTACTTC. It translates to CASSDSGGAGETQYF.

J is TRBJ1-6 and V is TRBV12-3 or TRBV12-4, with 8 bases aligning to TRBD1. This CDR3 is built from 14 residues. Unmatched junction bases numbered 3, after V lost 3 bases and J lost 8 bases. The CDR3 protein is CASSFQGADSPLHF. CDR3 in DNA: TGTGCCAGCAGTTTTCAGGGGGCGGATTCACCCCTCCACTTT.

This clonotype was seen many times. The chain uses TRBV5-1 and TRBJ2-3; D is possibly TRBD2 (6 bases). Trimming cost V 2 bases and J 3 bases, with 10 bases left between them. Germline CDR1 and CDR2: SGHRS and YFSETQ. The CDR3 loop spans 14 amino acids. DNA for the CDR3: TGCGCCAGCAGCTTTACTAGCCCTACAGATACGCAGTATTTT. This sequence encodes CASSFTSPTDTQYF.

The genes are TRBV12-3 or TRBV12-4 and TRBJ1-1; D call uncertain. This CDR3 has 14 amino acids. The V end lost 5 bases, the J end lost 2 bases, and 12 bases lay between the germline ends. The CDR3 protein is CASSRREGNTEAFF. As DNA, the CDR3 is TGTGCCAGCAGTCGAAGAGAGGGCAACACTGAAGCTTTCTTT.

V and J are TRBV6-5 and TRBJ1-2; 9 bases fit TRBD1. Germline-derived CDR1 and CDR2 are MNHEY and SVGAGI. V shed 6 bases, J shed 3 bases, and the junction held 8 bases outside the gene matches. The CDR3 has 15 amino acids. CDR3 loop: CASSPTGQGYYGYTF. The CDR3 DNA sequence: TGTGCCAGCAGCCCCACGGGACAGGGCTACTATGGCTACACCTTC.

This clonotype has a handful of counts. CDR3 protein: CASSQDGRSGNTIYF. The CDR3 region has the DNA TGTGCCAGCAGCCAAGACGGGCGCTCTGGAAACACCATATATTTT. The chain carries TRBV4-2 and TRBJ1-3; D gene ambiguous. Trimming pared 0 bases from V and 0 bases from J, leaving 6 bases between. Germline V gene sequence: CDR1 LGHNA, CDR2 YNFKEQ. The CDR3 is 15 amino acids.

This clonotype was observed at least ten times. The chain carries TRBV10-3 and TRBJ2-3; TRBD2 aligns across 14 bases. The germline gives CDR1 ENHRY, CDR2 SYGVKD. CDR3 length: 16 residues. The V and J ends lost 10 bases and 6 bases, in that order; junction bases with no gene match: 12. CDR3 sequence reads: CATGPGLAGVPDTQYF. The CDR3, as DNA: TGTGCCACCGGACCGGGACTAGCGGGGGTGCCGGATACGCAGTATTTT.

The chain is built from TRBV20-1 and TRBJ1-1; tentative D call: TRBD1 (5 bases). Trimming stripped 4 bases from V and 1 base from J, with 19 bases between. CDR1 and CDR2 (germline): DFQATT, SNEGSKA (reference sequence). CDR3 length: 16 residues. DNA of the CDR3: TGCAGTGCTAAACCTCCCGGGACTATCTCGAACACTGAAGCTTTCTTT. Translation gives CSAKPPGTISNTEAFF.